This T cell receptor beta chain is from a study of T cell repertoires in cytomegalovirus infection. About the study: Alongside well-studied HLA-B-restricted CMV epitopes, recently identified HLA-C-restricted CMV epitopes were also used. Indications came from public TCR beta signatures; they pointed to CMV infection and to a matching HLA type. Findings and limits, study-wide: In two of eight donors, the top clonotype was HLA-C-restricted CMV-specific.

Germline V lookup: CDR1 SGHVS, CDR2 FNYEAQ. The germline V and J ends were trimmed by 7 bases and 6 bases, with 17 bases remaining between them. This CDR3 contains 14 residues. MiXCR, run by TCRdb on the reads, gives a single entry per CDR3 protein. The sample lists under 850,000 distinct CDR3 sequences, roughly 36% occurring once. This clonotype was counted ten times or more. What it recognizes is unknown. The chain uses TRBV7-6 and TRBJ2-3, with D possibly TRBD2 on 6 matching bases. This TCR was recovered from a human donor in good health (CMV status not recorded). Some clones in this sample may be carry-over from other donors' samples. The source material was cultured PBMCs, sampled from culture after CMV antigen stimulation. In nucleotides, the CDR3 is TGTGCCAGCAACCCCTCGGGGAGCGGGGATACGCAGTATTTT. Its protein product is CASNPSGSGDTQYF.